The source of this T cell receptor beta chain is a study of cytomegalovirus exposure and HLA in healthy donors (dated by TCRdb to about 2017). Regarding the study in general: An earlier analysis of fewer than 750 of the donors reported over 250 Gb of sequence data and about 120 million unique TCR beta sequences obtained from about 170 million T cells. Four or five DR-DQ haplotypes were handled as single units for association and clustering because linkage in the cohort was strong. In the later analysis, no new phenotypic data were used to find candidate immune exposures; instead, reliance was placed on TCR beta sequences and their occurrence across donors. High-throughput TCR immunosequencing, statistical association of individual TCRs with disease status, and machine learning were combined to predict cytomegalovirus infection status. Donor age, sex, ethnicity and CMV serostatus were compiled alongside the repertoire data. Along with the approximately 700-subject first cohort, a separate validation cohort of about 110 different subjects was used. Every repertoire in the discovery cohort had been generated on one and the same sequencing platform. In a later analysis, previously published TCR beta repertoires from 500 to 750 donors were re-analyzed and high-resolution HLA genotyping was added so that TCR occurrence patterns could be studied. An early release that covered fewer than 750 HLA-typed donors contained around 300 gigabases of sequencing data and 75 million to 100 million unique TCR sequences. Among a few hundred genotyped donors of the cohort, an average of approximately 240,000 unique TCR beta nucleotide sequences were sequenced per donor, roughly 18% of them non-productive. HLA typing included class I and class II loci at four-digit resolution. Genome-wide SNP genotypes for about 65% of the 666 donors were used in a later genetic analysis, which treated that subset as a discovery cohort. The study was designed to test whether signatures of past pathogen exposure could be identified by cataloging public T cell receptors. To decide whether each TCR beta V gene segment behaved as functional or pseudogenic, an earlier analysis of approximately 590 of the donors relied on high-throughput TCR beta sequencing. The number of donors typed differed by locus, with 629-630 for A, B, C, DRB1 and DQB1, about 500 for DQA1, about 610 for DPA1, and 450 to 480 for DPB1. The study used immunosequencing to profile the T cell repertoires of some 600 subjects and linked those repertoires to cytomegalovirus serostatus. Among the roughly 400 genotyped donors, more than 70% belonged to the genetic ancestry cluster associated with self-reported Caucasian donors.

The cohort was made up of approximately 670 healthy bone marrow donors. All cohort members were sampled while nominally healthy, although unrecorded immune exposures were likely present. The donor tested CMV seropositive and was one of the 289 seropositive cohort members. A peripheral blood sample was collected from each donor, and TCR beta sequencing was performed on peripheral blood mononuclear cells. The Qiagen DNeasy Blood Extraction Kit was used to extract genomic DNA from the blood cell samples. The library was prepared using the immunoSEQ multiplex PCR assay. For the multiplex PCR, a mixture combining 60 forward primers for TCR Vbeta segments and 13 reverse primers for TCR Jbeta segments was used. The CDR3 region of rearranged TCR beta genes was amplified from genomic DNA with a multiplex PCR assay. Amplified TCR beta libraries were sequenced as 87-base-pair reads on the Illumina HiSeq System. The original methods were these. Across the 700 or so repertoires, a later analysis counted 78 million or so unique TCR beta chains, some 11 million of which were shared by at least two donors. To remove PCR and sequencing errors, raw reads were error-corrected and collapsed into unique sequences using a nearest-neighbor algorithm that merged closely related sequences. CDR3 sequences were aligned to IMGT reference sequences to assign V, D and J gene segments. Each retained sequence needed at least a six-nucleotide match to both a V gene segment and a J gene segment. A rearrangement counted as productive if the CDR3 had no stop codons and remained in frame with V and J, and every other rearrangement counted as non-productive. CDR3 was defined according to IMGT convention as the region running from the second conserved V-encoded cysteine to the conserved J-encoded phenylalanine. The earlier analysis of fewer than 750 of the donors excluded sequences that lacked an unambiguous match to a single V gene segment. In an earlier analysis of a few hundred of the donors, V segments were called functional above 56.7% productive rearrangements and were called segregating when the between-donor standard deviation exceeded 5%. To diagnose cytomegalovirus status from the catalog of TCR beta chain sequences, a statistical classification framework was built. V and J gene assignment, in a later analysis, came from comparing TCR nucleotide sequences with IMGT/GENE-DB human TR gene sequences. The TCRdist pipeline was used in a later analysis to assign CDR3 sequences and most-parsimonious VDJ recombination scenarios. A later analysis defined each TCR beta chain by its CDR3 amino acid sequence plus V-gene family, and excluded reads lacking a unique V-gene family. As a way to deal with suspected cross-contamination and a sequencing artifact, a later analysis dropped roughly 600 nucleotide sequences that were highly shared and had low generation probability. A later analysis calculated a clonal expansion index for each public chain from normalized within-repertoire ranks of inferred template counts. In a later analysis, generation probabilities were computed with a VDJ recombination model fitted to out-of-frame rearrangements, and the resulting probabilities were checked against IGoR. In a later analysis, TCR-TCR, TCR-HLA and TCR-CMV co-occurrence was scored with hypergeometric tests, and a repertoire-size bias correction was applied to TCR pairs. To estimate false discovery rates, a later analysis permuted the HLA or CMV assignments 20 times. A later analysis grouped co-occurring TCRs with DBSCAN, adding TCRdist sequence similarity when clustering within HLA-allele-positive subsets. Co-occurrence clustering excluded repertoires with fewer than 30,000 or more than 120,000 public chains, plus five with anomalous nucleotide sharing. TCRdb re-hosts the immuneACCESS table, in-frame sequences only. Its copies lack some clones; in the studies checked, an unresolved V gene accounts for under half of them, and the cause for the rest is not known. From that table come the V and J calls and clone size; the DNA was used to work out D and trimming. This sample holds roughly 95,000 clones; roughly 82% were observed only once. Jointly, the top ten make up about 3.7% of the sample.

Regarding this clone: Which antigen it targets is not known. No much larger clone is present one base from it, and per-base qualities are unavailable.

Overall study outcomes, separate from this receptor: In a later analysis, the rate of TCR association differed among HLA loci, with DRB1 alleles having the most associated TCRs and HLA-C alleles having the fewest. Compared with the 666-donor mean, donors in an Asian-associated ancestry cluster had fewer N-insertions in productive TCRs, according to a later genetic analysis. An association between a missense DCLRE1C variant and V-gene and J-gene trimming of TCR beta chains was found in a later genetic analysis and replicated in an independent cohort. Because counts were too low, seventeen rarely observed V segments, including chromosome 9 orphons, were excluded from the earlier analysis of around 590 of the donors. A cluster of highly shared sequence variants was judged likely to represent a technical artifact of the sequencing pipeline. Assigning TCR associations to individual alleles was difficult when HLA alleles, especially DR and DQ, strongly co-occurred. A few of the identified cytomegalovirus-associated TCR beta chains were confirmed in vitro to be specific for cytomegalovirus antigens. At a false discovery rate of 0.05, a later analysis linked fewer than 20,000 TCR beta sequences to specific HLA alleles. A further reported finding was that TCR beta sequences accurately predicted the HLA-A and HLA-B alleles for most subjects in the first cohort. Correlated functional status among segregating V segments might be attributable to linkage disequilibrium, but an unknown experimental factor could not be ruled out. Immune exposure information for the cohort was limited to CMV serostatus. In a later analysis, several top co-occurrence clusters were reported to appear linked to parvovirus B19, influenza, CMV and Epstein-Barr virus. In the study, 150 to 200 TCR beta chains were listed as associated with cytomegalovirus. While some public TCRs were present in many individuals, most TCR sequences turned up only very rarely across donors. Because some donors lacked HLA typing at each locus, the association tests relied only on the typed subset. The classifier was reported to diagnose cytomegalovirus status with high specificity and sensitivity in both the original cohort and the validation cohort. According to the authors, the approach could potentially be generalized to other disease states and immunological phenotypes. The presence/absence analyses assumed that sequencing depth was roughly uniform across donors, and that assumption may not be true. In an earlier analysis of some 640 of the donors, most TCR beta V segments were observed in productive rearrangements about 90% or about 30% of the time, broadly matching IMGT annotations. Only TCR beta chains were sequenced in this cohort, and the absence of alpha or paired-chain data limited detectable features. Most CMV-associated TCR beta chains appeared to be HLA-restricted in a later analysis, and the HLA associations seemed to be driven largely by CMV exposure. In a later analysis, HLA-associated TCR beta chains showed more clonal expansion and lower generation probabilities than non-associated chains that were equally common.

Input material: PBMCs. The source of this sequence is a young man in good health and CMV-seropositive.

The DNA reads TGTGCCAGCAGTTTGGCTAGCGGGAGTGTCTATGAGCAGTTCTTC. Its protein product is CASSLASGSVYEQFF. This chain joins TRBV28 to TRBJ2-1, with 10 junctional bases fitting TRBD2. After removal of 3 bases from V and 8 bases from J, the junction retains 7 bases not matched to a gene. As encoded in the germline V gene, CDR1 is MDHEN while CDR2 is SYDVKM. There are 15 amino acids in the CDR3, from cysteine to phenylalanine inclusive. The read is trimmed to its CDR3 DNA, 45 bases read in frame from base 1.